This TCR beta chain stems from a study of blood T cell repertoires in COVID-19. In the study overall: Donors in the United States, Italy and Spain gave samples during acute or convalescent COVID-19. Sources were T cells, B-cell-depleted T cells, or PBMCs; the material itself was cDNA or gDNA.

The CDR3 extends over 17 amino acids. V lost 4 bases and J lost 7; bases outside the gene matches: 12. Germline CDR1 and CDR2: KGHDR and SFDVKD. Original processing notes: Amplification from reference gene primers served as the basis for estimated nucleated cell counts. Here immunoSEQ multiplex PCR was the method, and the copy in TCRdb shows in-frame clones only, minus some. The V and J calls and clone size are taken from that table; D and trimming were inferred from the DNA. Here the sample spans tens of thousands of clones, approximately 84% being singletons. This clonotype was obtained from a man in his sixties or seventies with acute or convalescent COVID-19. This chain uses TRBV24-1 with TRBJ2-1; 10 bases map to TRBD1. Sample: peripheral blood. CDR3 in DNA: TGTGCCACCAGTGACCCGACAGGGGGCGGCGGGGGGAATGAGCAGTTCTTC. Protein sequence: CATSDPTGGGGGNEQFF.